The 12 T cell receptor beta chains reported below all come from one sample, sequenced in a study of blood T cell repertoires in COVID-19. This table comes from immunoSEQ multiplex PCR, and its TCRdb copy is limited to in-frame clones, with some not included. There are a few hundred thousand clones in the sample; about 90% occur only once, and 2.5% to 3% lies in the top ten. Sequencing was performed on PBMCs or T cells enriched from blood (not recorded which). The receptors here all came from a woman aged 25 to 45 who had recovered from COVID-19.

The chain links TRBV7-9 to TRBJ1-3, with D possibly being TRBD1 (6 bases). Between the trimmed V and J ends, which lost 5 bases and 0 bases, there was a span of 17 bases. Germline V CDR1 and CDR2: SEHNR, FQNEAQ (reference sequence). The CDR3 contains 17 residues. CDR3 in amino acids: CASSARGTRSSGNTIYF. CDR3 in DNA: TGTGCCAGCAGCGCAAGAGGGACACGAAGCTCTGGAAACACCATATATTTT.

The CDR3 loop is CASSEGGALYGYTF. As DNA, the CDR3 is TGTGCCAGCAGTGAAGGCGGTGCCCTCTATGGCTACACCTTC. V is TRBV25-1 and J is TRBJ1-2; D is unclear. This CDR3 spans 14 amino acids. Germline V gene sequence: CDR1 MGHDK, CDR2 SYGVNS. V was clipped by 2 bases and J by 4 bases, with 11 bases between them.

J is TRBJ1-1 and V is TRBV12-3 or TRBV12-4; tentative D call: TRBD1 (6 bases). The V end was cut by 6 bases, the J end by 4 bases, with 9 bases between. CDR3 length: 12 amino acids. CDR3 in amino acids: CASRLGGTEAFF. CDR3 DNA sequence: TGTGCCAGCAGACTAGGGGGCACTGAAGCTTTCTTT.

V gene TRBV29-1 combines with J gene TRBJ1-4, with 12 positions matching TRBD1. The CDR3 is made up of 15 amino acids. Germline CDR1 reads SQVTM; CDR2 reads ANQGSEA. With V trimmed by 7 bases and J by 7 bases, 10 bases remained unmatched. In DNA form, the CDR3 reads TGCAGCGCGGGACAGGGGGCTTCCGAGGCTGAAAAACTGTTTTTT. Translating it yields CSAGQGASEAEKLFF.

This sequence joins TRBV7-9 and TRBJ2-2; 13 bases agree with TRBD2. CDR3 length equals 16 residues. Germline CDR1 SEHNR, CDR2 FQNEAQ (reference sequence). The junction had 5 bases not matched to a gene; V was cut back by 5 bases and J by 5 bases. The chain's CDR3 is CASSPPGLAGTGELFF. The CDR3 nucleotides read TGTGCCAGCAGCCCTCCGGGACTAGCGGGAACCGGGGAGCTGTTTTTT.

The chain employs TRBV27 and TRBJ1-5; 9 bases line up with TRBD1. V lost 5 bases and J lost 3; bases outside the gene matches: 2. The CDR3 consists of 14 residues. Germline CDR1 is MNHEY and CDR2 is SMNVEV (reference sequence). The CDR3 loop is CASSGQGFNQPQHF. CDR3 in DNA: TGTGCCAGCAGTGGACAGGGGTTCAATCAGCCCCAGCATTTT.

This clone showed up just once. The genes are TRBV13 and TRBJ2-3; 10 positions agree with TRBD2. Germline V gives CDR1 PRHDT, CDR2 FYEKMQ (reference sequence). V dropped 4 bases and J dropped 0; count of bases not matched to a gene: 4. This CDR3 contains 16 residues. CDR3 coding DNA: TGTGCCAGCAGCTCCCCTAGCGGGGGAAGCACAGATACGCAGTATTTT. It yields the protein CASSSPSGGSTDTQYF.

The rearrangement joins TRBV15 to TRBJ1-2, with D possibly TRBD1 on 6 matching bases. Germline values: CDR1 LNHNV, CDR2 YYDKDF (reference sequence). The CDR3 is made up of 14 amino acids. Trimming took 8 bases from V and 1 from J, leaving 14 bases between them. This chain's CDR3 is CATQLDRRNYGYTF. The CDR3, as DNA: TGTGCCACCCAGTTGGACAGACGTAACTATGGCTACACCTTC.

This CDR3 reads CASSLVASTDTQYF. Written as DNA, the CDR3 is TGTGCCAGCAGCTTGGTAGCTTCCACAGATACGCAGTATTTT. This sequence joins TRBV7-3 and TRBJ2-3; D remains unclear. CDR3 size: 14 residues. Germline values: CDR1 SGHTA, CDR2 FQGTGA. The V end lost 3 bases, the J end lost 2 bases, and 9 bases lay between the germline ends.

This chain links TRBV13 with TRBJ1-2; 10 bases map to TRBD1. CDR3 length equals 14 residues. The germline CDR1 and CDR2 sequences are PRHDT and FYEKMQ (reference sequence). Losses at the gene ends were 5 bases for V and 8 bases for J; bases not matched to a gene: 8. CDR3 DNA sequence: TGTGCCAGCAGCCCGGAGACAGGGGGCATGGGCTACACCTTC. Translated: CASSPETGGMGYTF.

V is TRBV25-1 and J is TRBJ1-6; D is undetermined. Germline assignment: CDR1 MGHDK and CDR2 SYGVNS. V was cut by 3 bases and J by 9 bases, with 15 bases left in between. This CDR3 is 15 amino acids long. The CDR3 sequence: CASSELALPGSPLHF. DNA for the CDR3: TGTGCCAGCAGTGAGCTAGCACTCCCAGGTTCACCCCTCCACTTT. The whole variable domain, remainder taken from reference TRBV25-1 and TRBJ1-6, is EADIYQTPRYLVIGTGKKITLECSQTMGHDKMYWYQQDPGMELHLIHYSYGVNSTEKGDLSSESTVSRIRTEHFPLTLESARPSHTSQYLCASSELALPGSPLHFGNGTRLTVT.

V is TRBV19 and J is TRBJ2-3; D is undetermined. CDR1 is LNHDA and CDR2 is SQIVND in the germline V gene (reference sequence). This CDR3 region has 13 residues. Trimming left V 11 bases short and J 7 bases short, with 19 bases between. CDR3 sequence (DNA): TGTGCCCGAAACCCAATCGAGCAAAATACGCAGTATTTT. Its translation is CARNPIEQNTQYF.